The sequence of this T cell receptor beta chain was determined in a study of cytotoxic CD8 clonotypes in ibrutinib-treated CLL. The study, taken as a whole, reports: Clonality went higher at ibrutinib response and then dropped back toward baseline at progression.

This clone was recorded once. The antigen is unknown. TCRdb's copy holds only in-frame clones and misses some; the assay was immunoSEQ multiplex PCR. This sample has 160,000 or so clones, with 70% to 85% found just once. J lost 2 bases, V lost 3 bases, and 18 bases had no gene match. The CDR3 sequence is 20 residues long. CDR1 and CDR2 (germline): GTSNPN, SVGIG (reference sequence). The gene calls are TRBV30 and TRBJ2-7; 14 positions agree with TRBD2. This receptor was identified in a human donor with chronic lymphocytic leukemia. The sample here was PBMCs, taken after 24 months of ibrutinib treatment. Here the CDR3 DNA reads TGTGCCTGGAGACCTACTAAGGTGGCTGGGACTAGCGGGAGAGCCTACGAGCAGTACTTC. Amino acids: CAWRPTKVAGTSGRAYEQYF.